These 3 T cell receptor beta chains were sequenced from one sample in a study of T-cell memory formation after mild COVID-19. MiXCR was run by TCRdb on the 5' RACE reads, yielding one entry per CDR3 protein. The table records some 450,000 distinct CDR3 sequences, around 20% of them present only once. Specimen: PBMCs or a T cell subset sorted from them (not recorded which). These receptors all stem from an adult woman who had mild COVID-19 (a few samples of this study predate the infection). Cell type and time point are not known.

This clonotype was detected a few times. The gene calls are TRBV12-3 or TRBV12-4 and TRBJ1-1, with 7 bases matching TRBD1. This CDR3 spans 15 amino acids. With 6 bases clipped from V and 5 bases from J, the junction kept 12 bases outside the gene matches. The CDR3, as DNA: TGTGCCAGCAGCCAATACGGACAGGCGATGACTGAAGCTTTCTTT. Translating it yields CASSQYGQAMTEAFF.

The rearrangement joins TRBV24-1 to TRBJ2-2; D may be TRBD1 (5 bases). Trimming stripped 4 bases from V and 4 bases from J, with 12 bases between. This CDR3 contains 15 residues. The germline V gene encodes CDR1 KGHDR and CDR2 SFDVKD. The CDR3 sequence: CATSDSRTPTGELFF. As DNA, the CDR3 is TGTGCCACCAGTGACTCCAGGACACCCACCGGGGAGCTGTTTTTT.

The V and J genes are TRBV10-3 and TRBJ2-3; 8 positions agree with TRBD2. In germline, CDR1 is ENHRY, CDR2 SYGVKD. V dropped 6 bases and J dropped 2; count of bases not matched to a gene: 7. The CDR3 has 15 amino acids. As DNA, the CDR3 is TGTGCCATCAGACCAGCGGGGGCCGACACAGATACGCAGTATTTT. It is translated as CAIRPAGADTDTQYF.